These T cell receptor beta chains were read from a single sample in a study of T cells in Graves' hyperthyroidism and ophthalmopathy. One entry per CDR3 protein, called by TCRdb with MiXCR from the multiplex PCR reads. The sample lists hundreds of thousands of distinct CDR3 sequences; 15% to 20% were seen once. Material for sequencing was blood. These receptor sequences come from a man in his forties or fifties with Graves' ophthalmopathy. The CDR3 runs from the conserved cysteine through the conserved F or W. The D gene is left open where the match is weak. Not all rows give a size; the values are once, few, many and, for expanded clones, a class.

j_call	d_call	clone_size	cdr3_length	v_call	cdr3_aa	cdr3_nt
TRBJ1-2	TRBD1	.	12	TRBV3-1	CASKGQSYGYTF	TGTGCCAGCAAGGGACAGAGCTATGGCTACACCTTC
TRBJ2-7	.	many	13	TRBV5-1	CASSGTVGYEQYF	TGCGCCAGCAGCGGGACGGTGGGCTACGAGCAGTACTTC
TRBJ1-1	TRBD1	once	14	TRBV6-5	CASSYLTGGTEAFF	TGTGCCAGCAGTTACTTAACAGGGGGCACTGAAGCTTTCTTT
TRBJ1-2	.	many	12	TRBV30	CACTQGNYGYTF	TGTGCCTGCACACAGGGAAACTATGGCTACACCTTC
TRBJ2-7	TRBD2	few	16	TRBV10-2	CASSGTSGSPRDEQYF	TGCGCCAGCAGTGGGACTAGCGGGAGTCCGAGAGACGAGCAGTACTTC
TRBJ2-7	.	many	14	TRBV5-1	CASSLTGVVGEQYF	TGCGCCAGCAGCTTGACGGGAGTGGTGGGCGAGCAGTACTTC
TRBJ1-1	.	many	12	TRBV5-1	CASSLEGVEAFF	TGCGCCAGCAGCTTGGAGGGGGTCGAAGCTTTCTTT
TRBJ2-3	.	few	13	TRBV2	CASRQEATDTQYF	TGTGCCAGCAGGCAGGAGGCCACAGATACGCAGTATTTT
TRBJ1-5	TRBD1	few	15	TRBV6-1	CASRATGRGGQPQHF	TGTGCCAGCAGAGCGACAGGGAGAGGTGGTCAGCCCCAGCATTTT
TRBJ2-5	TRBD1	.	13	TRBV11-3	CASSSDRAGTQYF	TGTGCCAGCAGCTCTGACAGGGCCGGGACCCAGTACTTC
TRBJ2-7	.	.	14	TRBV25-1	CASNGVGRASEQYF	TGTGCCAGCAATGGTGTTGGCCGTGCCTCGGAGCAGTACTTC
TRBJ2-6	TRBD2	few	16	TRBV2	CASRTSGGSGANVLTF	TGTGCCAGCAGGACTAGCGGCGGGAGTGGGGCCAACGTCCTGACTTTC
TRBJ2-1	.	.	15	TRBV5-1	CASSLDVGTYNEQFF	TGCGCCAGCAGCTTGGATGTGGGAACCTACAATGAGCAGTTCTTC
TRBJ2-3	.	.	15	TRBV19	CASSSRFRGTDTQYF	TGTGCCAGTAGTTCCAGGTTCCGGGGCACAGATACGCAGTATTTT
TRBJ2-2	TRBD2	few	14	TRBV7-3	CASRRTSVSGELFF	TGTGCCAGCAGGAGGACTAGCGTGTCCGGGGAGCTGTTTTTT
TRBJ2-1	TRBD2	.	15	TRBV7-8	CASSLAKRGGGEQFF	TGTGCCAGCAGCTTAGCGAAGCGGGGGGGCGGCGAGCAGTTCTTC
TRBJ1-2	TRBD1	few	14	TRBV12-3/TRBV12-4	CASSFSGTGGGYTF	TGTGCCAGCAGTTTCTCCGGGACAGGGGGTGGCTACACCTTC
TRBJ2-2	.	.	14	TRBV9	CASDTGYSTGELFF	TGTGCCAGCGACACGGGGTATAGCACCGGGGAGCTGTTTTTT
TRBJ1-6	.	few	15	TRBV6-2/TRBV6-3	CASSHPAGWNSPLHF	TGTGCCAGCAGCCACCCCGCAGGGTGGAATTCACCCCTCCACTTT
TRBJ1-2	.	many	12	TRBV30	CAWSADSYGYTF	TGTGCCTGGAGTGCCGACAGTTATGGCTACACCTTC
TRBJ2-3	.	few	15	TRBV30	CAWSLGMGRTDTQYF	TGTGCCTGGAGTTTAGGTATGGGCCGCACAGATACGCAGTATTTT
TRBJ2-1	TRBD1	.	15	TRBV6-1	CASSAGTANYNEQFF	TGTGCCAGCAGTGCCGGGACAGCAAACTACAATGAGCAGTTCTTC
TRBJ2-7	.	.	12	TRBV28	CASRVGRDEQYF	TGTGCCAGCCGGGTGGGGCGTGACGAGCAGTACTTC
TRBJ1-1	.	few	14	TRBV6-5	CASSYGVGSTEAFF	TGTGCCAGCAGTTACGGGGTCGGGAGCACTGAAGCTTTCTTT
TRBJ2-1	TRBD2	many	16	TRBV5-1	CASSPGLAGPYNEQFF	TGCGCCAGCAGCCCGGGACTAGCGGGGCCCTACAATGAGCAGTTCTTC
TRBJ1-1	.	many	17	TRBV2	CASTHDPGYAMNTEAFF	TGTGCCAGCACCCACGATCCGGGGTATGCAATGAACACTGAAGCTTTCTTT
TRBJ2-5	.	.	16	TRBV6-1	CASTPVHGGPQETQYF	TGTGCCAGCACCCCTGTGCATGGCGGGCCCCAAGAGACCCAGTACTTC
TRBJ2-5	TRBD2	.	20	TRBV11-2	CASGYPPTGTSGGPLKTQYF	TGTGCCAGCGGATACCCCCCTACCGGGACTAGCGGGGGGCCACTGAAGACCCAGTACTTC
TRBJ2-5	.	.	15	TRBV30	CAWSRAGWYQETQYF	TGTGCCTGGAGTAGGGCGGGTTGGTACCAAGAGACCCAGTACTTC
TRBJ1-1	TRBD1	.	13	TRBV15	CATRAQGVPEAFF	TGTGCCACCAGGGCACAGGGGGTCCCTGAAGCTTTCTTT
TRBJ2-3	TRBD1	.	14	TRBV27	CASSYRTGGDTQYF	TGTGCCAGCAGTTACCGGACAGGGGGCGATACGCAGTATTTT
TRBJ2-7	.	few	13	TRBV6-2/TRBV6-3	CASQTENSYEQYF	TGTGCCAGCCAGACAGAGAACTCCTACGAGCAGTACTTC
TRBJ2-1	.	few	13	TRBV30	CAWTPRGRAEQFF	TGTGCCTGGACCCCCCGAGGGCGGGCTGAGCAGTTCTTC
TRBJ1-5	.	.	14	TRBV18	CASSPEVPNQPQHF	TGTGCCAGCTCACCGGAGGTCCCCAATCAGCCCCAGCATTTT
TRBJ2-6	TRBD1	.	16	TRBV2	CASSSQGARGANVLTF	TGTGCCAGCAGTTCCCAGGGGGCGCGAGGGGCCAACGTCCTGACTTTC
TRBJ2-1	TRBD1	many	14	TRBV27	CASSAAGTGAEQFF	TGTGCCAGCAGTGCAGCCGGGACAGGAGCTGAGCAGTTCTTC
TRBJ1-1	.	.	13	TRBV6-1	CASSEAVGTEAFF	TGTGCCAGCAGTGAAGCAGTGGGCACTGAAGCTTTCTTT
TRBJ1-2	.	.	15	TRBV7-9	CASSQTLQGNYGYTF	TGTGCCAGCAGCCAGACCCTACAAGGGAACTATGGCTACACCTTC
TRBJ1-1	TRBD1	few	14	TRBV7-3	CASSLSQGASEAFF	TGTGCCAGCAGCTTAAGCCAGGGGGCTTCTGAAGCTTTCTTT
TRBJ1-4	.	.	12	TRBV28	CASSYGPGKLFF	TGTGCCAGCAGTTACGGGCCAGGAAAACTGTTTTTT